This passage covers 2 T cell receptor beta chains from one sample sequenced in a study of blood T cell repertoires in COVID-19. Libraries were prepared by immunoSEQ multiplex PCR; TCRdb keeps only in-frame clonotypes and omits some of them. The data hold around 360,000 clones, with about 90% observed a single time. Sequences were obtained from peripheral blood. The receptors were gathered from a woman aged 25 to 39 with COVID-19, enrolled during active disease.

The rearrangement links TRBV3-1 (or the pseudogene TRBV3-2) to TRBJ1-4; no reliable D call. This CDR3 is 12 amino acids long. Per germline, CDR1 LGHDT and CDR2 YNNKEL (reference sequence). Trimming stripped 4 bases from V and 6 bases from J, with 6 bases between. This CDR3 is CASSRADEKLFF. CDR3 in DNA: TGTGCCAGCAGCCGGGCTGATGAAAAACTGTTTTTT.

The J gene is TRBJ1-6, the V gene TRBV5-5, with a weak D call TRBD1 (5 bases). This CDR3 comprises 15 residues. Germline V gene data show CDR1 as SGHKS and CDR2 as YYEKEE (reference sequence). Trimming left V 1 base short and J 8 bases short, with 13 bases between. As DNA, the CDR3 is TGTGCCAGCAGCTTGAATGTACAGGAGTATTCACCCCTCCACTTT. It specifies CASSLNVQEYSPLHF.